What follows describes a single TCR beta chain. Its antigen remains unknown. This sample stems from a study of cytomegalovirus exposure and HLA in healthy donors. Study conclusions and caveats: Later on, an analysis showed TCR association rates differing by HLA locus, with DRB1 the most and HLA-C the fewest. In an earlier analysis, productive rearrangement rates for most beta V segments clustered near 87% or 30%.

The PCR ran on 60 Vbeta and 13 Jbeta primers. Sequencing was performed with immunoSEQ multiplex PCR; in TCRdb, only in-frame clones are kept and a portion is missing. There are some 210,000 clones in the sample; 77% occur only once, and roughly 2.1% lies in the top ten. Nominally healthy donors provided the samples, though records likely missed some immune exposures. Sample: PBMCs. The clonotype originates from a woman aged 25 to 39 in good health and CMV-seropositive.

As DNA, the CDR3 is TGTGCCAGCAGCAGGACTAGCGGGCTTTACTACGAGCAGTACTTC. Translation: CASSRTSGLYYEQYF. The rearrangement links TRBV7-2 to TRBJ2-7; 11 positions match TRBD2. CDR3 length equals 15 residues. Germline CDR1 and CDR2: SGHTA and FQGNSA. Trimming took 5 bases from V and 3 from J; bases not matched to a gene: 6. The full variable domain, rest sourced from reference TRBV7-2 and TRBJ2-7, is GAGVSQSPSNKVTEKGKDVELRCDPISGHTALYWYRQSLGQGLEFLIYFQGNSAPDKSGLPSDRFSAERTGGSVSTLTIQRTQQEDSAVYLCASSRTSGLYYEQYFGPGTRLTVT.